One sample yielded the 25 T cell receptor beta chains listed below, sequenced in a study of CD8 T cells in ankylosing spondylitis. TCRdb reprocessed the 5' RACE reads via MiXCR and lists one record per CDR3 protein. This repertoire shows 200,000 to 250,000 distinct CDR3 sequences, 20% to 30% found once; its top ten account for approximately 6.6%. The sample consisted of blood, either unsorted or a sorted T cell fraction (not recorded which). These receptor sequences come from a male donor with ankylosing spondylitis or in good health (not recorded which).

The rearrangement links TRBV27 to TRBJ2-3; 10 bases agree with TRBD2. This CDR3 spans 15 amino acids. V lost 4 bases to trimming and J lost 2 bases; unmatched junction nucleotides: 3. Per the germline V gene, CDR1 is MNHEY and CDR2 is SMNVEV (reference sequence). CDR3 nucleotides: TGTGCCAGCAGTTCCACTAGCGGGACCACAGATACGCAGTATTTT. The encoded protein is CASSSTSGTTDTQYF.

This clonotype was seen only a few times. The CDR3 reads CASSSRTESYEQYF. The CDR3 DNA sequence: TGTGCCAGCAGTTCACGGACGGAATCCTACGAGCAGTACTTC. This chain links TRBV12-3 or TRBV12-4 with TRBJ2-7, with D unresolved. Trimming pared 4 bases from V and 1 base from J, leaving 11 bases between. The CDR3 extends over 14 amino acids.

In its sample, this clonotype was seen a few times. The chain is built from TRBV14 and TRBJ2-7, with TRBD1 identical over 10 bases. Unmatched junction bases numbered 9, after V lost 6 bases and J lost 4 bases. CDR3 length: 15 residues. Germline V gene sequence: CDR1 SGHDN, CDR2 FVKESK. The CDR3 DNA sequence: TGTGCCAGCAGAGTATCCGGGACAGGGGATTACGAGCAGTACTTC. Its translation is CASRVSGTGDYEQYF.

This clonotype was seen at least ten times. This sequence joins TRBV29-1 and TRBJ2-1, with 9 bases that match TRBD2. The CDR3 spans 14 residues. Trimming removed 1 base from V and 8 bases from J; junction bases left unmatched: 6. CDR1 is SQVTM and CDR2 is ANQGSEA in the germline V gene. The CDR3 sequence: CSVEGGRAADEQFF. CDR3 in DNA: TGCAGCGTTGAAGGCGGGAGGGCCGCCGATGAGCAGTTCTTC.

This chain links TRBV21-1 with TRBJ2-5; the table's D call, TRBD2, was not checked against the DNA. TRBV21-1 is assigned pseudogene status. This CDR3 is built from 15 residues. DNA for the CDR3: TGTGCCAGCAGCAAAGCGAGGGACTCGAAAGAGACCCAGTACTTC. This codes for CASSKARDSKETQYF.

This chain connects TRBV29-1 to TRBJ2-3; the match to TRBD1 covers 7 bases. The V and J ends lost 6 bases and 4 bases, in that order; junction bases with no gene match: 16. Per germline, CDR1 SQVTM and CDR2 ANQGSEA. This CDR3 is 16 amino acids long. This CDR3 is CSVILTGYRGPDTQYF. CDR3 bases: TGCAGCGTCATACTGACAGGGTATAGGGGCCCAGATACGCAGTATTTT.

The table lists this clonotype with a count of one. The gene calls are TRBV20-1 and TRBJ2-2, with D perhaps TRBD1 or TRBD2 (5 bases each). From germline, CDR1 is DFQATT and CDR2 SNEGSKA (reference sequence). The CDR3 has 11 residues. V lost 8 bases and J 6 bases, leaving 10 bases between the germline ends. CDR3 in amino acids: CSSGGAGELFF. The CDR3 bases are TGCAGTTCTGGGGGAGCCGGGGAGCTGTTTTTT.

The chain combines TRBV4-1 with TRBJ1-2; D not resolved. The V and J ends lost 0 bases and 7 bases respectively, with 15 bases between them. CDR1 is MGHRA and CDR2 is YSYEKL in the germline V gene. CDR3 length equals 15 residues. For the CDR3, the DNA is TGCGCCAGCAGCCAAGAAATGTCGGCCGTTCTTGGCTACACCTTC. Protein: CASSQEMSAVLGYTF.

In DNA form, the CDR3 reads TGTGCCATCAGTGAGTCGATAATAGGCGGCAATGAGCAGTTCTTC. Its protein product is CAISESIIGGNEQFF. The chain employs TRBV10-3 and TRBJ2-1; D is unresolved. Trimming removed 0 bases at V and 6 bases at J, with 12 bases between. In germline, CDR1 is ENHRY, CDR2 SYGVKD. This CDR3 spans 15 amino acids.

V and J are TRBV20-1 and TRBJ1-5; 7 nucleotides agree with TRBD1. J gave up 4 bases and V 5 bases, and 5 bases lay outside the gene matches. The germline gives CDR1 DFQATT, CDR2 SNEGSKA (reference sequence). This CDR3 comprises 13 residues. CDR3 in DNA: TGCAGTGCTTGGACAGGTCAGAATCAGCCCCAGCATTTT. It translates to CSAWTGQNQPQHF.

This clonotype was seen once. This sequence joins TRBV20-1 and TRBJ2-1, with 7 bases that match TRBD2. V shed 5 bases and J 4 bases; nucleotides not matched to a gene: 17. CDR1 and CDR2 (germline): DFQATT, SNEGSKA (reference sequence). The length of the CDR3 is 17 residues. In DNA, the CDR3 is TGCAGTGCTGGTCGGTCCCTCCCGGGACTACCATACAATGAGCAGTTCTTC. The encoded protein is CSAGRSLPGLPYNEQFF.

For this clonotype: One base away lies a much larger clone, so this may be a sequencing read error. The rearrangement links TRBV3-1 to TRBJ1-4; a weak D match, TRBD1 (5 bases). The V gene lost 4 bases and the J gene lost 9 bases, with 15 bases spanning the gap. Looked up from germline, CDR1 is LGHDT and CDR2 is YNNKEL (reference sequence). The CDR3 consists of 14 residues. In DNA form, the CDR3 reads TGTGCCAGCAGCCGCTCGAGACAGAATAAAAAACTGTTTTTT. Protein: CASSRSRQNKKLFF.

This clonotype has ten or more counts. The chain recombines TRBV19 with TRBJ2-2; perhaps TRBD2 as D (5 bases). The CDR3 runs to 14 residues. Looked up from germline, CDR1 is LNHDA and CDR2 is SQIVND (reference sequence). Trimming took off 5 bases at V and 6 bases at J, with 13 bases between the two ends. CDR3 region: CASSHRGFSGELFF. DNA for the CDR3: TGTGCCAGTAGTCATCGGGGTTTTTCCGGGGAGCTGTTTTTT.

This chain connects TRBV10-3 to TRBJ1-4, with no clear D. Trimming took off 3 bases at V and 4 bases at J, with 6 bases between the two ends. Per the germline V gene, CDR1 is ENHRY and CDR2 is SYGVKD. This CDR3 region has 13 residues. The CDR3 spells CAISDGRNEKLFF. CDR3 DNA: TGTGCCATCAGTGACGGCCGTAATGAAAAACTGTTTTTT.

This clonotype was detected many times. The CDR3 reads CASSRGQLSGNTIYF. The DNA of the CDR3 is TGTGCCAGCAGCCGGGGACAGCTCTCTGGAAACACCATATATTTT. V is TRBV12-3 or TRBV12-4 and J is TRBJ1-3; 7 bases match TRBD1. The CDR3 runs to 15 residues. Trimming took 6 bases from V and 0 from J; bases not matched to a gene: 5.

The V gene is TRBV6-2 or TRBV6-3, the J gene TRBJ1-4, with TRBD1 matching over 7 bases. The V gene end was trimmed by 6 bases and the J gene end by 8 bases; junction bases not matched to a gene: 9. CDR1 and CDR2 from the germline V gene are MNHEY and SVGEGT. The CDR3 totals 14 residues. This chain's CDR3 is CASRRTGGSEKLFF. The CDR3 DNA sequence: TGTGCCAGCAGAAGGACAGGAGGATCCGAAAAACTGTTTTTT.

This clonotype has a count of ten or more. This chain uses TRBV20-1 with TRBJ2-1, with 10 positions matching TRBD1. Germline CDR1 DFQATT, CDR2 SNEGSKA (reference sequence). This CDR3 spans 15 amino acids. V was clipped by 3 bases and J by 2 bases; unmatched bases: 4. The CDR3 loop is CSASPGTGAYNEQFF. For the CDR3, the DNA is TGCAGTGCTAGTCCCGGGACAGGGGCCTACAATGAGCAGTTCTTC.

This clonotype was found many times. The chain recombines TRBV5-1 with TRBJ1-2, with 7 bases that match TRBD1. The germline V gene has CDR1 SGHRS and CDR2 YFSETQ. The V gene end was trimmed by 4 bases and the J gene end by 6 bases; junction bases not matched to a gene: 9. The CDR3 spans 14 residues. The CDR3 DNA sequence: TGCGCCAGCAGCCCAAGCCGACAGGGCGATGGCTACACCTTC. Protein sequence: CASSPSRQGDGYTF.

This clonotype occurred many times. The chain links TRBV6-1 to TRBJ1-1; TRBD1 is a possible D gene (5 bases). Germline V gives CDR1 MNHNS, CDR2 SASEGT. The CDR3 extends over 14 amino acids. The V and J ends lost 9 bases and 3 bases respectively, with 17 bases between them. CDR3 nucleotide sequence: TGTGCCAGTCAGCGGGGGACGGGAGACACTGAAGCTTTCTTT. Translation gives CASQRGTGDTEAFF.

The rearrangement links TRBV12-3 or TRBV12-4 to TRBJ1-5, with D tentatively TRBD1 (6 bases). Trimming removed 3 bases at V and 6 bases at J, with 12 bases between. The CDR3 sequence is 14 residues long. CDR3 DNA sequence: TGTGCCAGCAGTTTCGCAGGGGCGGGTCAGCCCCAGCATTTT. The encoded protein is CASSFAGAGQPQHF.

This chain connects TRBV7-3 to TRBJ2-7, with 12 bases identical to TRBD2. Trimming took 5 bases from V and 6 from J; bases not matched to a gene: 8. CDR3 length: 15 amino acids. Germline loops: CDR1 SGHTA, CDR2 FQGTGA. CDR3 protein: CASSLELAGGCEQYF. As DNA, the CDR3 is TGTGCCAGCAGCCTCGAGCTAGCGGGAGGGTGCGAGCAGTACTTC.

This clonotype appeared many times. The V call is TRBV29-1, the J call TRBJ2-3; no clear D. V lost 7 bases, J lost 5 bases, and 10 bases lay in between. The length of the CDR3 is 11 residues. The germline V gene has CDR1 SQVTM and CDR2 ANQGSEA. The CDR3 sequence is CSGSQKDTQYF. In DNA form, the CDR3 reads TGCAGCGGATCACAGAAAGATACGCAGTATTTT.

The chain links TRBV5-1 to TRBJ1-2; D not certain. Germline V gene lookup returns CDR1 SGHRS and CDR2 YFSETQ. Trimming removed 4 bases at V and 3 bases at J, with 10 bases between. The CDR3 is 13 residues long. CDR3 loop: CASSNGGDYGYTF. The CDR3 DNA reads TGCGCCAGCAGCAATGGTGGGGACTATGGCTACACCTTC.

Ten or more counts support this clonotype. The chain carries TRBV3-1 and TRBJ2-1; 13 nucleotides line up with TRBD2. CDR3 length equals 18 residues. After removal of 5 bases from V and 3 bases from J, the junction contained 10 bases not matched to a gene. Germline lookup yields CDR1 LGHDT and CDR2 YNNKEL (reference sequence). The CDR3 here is CASSKRPGLAGDYNEQFF. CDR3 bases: TGTGCCAGCAGCAAACGCCCCGGACTAGCGGGAGACTACAATGAGCAGTTCTTC.

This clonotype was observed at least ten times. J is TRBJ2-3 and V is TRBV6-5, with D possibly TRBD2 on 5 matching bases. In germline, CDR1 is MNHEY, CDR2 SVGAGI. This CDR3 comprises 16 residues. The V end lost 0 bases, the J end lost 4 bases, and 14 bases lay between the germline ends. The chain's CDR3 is CASSYSGTLRADTQYF. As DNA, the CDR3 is TGTGCCAGCAGTTACTCGGGTACTCTGCGGGCAGATACGCAGTATTTT.